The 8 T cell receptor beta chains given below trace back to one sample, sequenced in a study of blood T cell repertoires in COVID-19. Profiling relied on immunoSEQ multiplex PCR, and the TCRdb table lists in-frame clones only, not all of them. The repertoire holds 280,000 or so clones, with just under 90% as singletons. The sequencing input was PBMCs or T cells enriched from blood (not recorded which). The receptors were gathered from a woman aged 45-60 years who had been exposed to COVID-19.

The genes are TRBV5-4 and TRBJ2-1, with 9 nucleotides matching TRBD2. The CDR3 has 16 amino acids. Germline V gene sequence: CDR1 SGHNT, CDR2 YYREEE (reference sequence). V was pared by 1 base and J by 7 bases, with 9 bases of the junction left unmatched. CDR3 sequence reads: CASSLWRGGPGNEQFF. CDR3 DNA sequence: TGTGCCAGCAGCTTGTGGCGGGGGGGCCCTGGGAATGAGCAGTTCTTC. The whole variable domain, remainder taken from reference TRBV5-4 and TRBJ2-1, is ETGVTQSPTHLIKTRGQQVTLRCSSQSGHNTVSWYQQALGQGPQFIFQYYREEENGRGNFPPRFSGLQFPNYSSELNVNALELDDSALYLCASSLWRGGPGNEQFFGPGTRLTVL.

This chain's CDR3 is CASSLANRGREAFF. CDR3 DNA: TGTGCCAGCAGCTTAGCCAACAGGGGTAGGGAAGCTTTCTTT. This rearrangement joins TRBV7-9 to TRBJ1-1; 7 nucleotides match TRBD1. The CDR3 totals 14 residues. Trimming took 0 bases from V and 8 from J; bases not matched to a gene: 6. From germline, CDR1 is SEHNR and CDR2 FQNEAQ (reference sequence).

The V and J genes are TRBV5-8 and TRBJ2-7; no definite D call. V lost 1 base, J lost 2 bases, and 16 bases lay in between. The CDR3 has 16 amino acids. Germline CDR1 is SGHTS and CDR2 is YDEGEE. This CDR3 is CASSLRRSETAYEQYF. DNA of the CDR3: TGTGCCAGCAGCTTGAGGCGGAGTGAAACCGCCTACGAGCAGTACTTC.

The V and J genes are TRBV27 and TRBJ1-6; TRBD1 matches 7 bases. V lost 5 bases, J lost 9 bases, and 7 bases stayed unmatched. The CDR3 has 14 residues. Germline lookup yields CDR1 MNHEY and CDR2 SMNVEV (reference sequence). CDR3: CASSRQGLGSPLHF. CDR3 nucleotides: TGTGCCAGCAGTAGACAGGGATTAGGTTCACCCCTCCACTTT.

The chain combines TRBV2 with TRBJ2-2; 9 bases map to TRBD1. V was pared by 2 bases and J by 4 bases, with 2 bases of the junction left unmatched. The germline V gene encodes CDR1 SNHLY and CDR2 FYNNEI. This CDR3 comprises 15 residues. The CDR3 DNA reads TGTGCCAGCAGTGAACTGGGACAGGGCACCGGGGAGCTGTTTTTT. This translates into CASSELGQGTGELFF.

The CDR3 sequence is CASSLTSGLLSTDTQYF. DNA for the CDR3: TGTGCCAGCAGCCTTACCTCGGGACTACTTAGCACAGATACGCAGTATTTT. This chain uses TRBV3-1 (or the pseudogene TRBV3-2) with TRBJ2-3; TRBD2 matches at 7 bases. The CDR3 is 17 amino acids. Germline V gene lookup returns CDR1 LGHDT and CDR2 YNNKEL (reference sequence). Germline trimming cut 4 bases from V and 0 bases from J; bases unmatched to any gene: 10.

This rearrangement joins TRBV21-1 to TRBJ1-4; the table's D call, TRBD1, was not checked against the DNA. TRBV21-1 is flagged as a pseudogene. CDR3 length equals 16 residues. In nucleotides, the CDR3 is TGTGCCAGCAGCCACGAGAGTGACAGGCACAATGAAAAACTGTTTTTT. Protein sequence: CASSHESDRHNEKLFF.

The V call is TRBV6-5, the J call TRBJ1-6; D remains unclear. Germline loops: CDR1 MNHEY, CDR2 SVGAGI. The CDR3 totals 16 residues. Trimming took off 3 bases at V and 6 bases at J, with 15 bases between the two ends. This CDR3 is CASSYQASPLNSPLHF. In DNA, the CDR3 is TGTGCCAGCAGTTATCAAGCTTCTCCTCTTAATTCACCCCTCCACTTT.